Included here is one T cell receptor beta chain sequence, with context. TCRdb's copy holds only in-frame clones and misses some; the assay was immunoSEQ multiplex PCR. The repertoire includes more than 85,000 clones, around 80% of them detected once, and 25% to 40% sits in the top ten. The sample belongs to a study of cytotoxic CD8 clonotypes in ibrutinib-treated CLL. The material sequenced was PBMCs, taken after 12 months of ibrutinib treatment. This clonotype originated in a human donor with chronic lymphocytic leukemia.

DNA of the CDR3: TGTGCCAGCAGTTCAACGTACGGGACGGACTATAATTCACCCCTCCACTTT. Encoded protein: CASSSTYGTDYNSPLHF. V gene TRBV25-1 combines with J gene TRBJ1-6; TRBD1 might be the D (5 bases). The CDR3 has 17 residues. The V and J ends lost 5 bases and 3 bases respectively, with 17 bases between them. The germline V gene encodes CDR1 MGHDK and CDR2 SYGVNS. Full variable domain (missing parts from reference TRBV25-1 and TRBJ1-6): EADIYQTPRYLVIGTGKKITLECSQTMGHDKMYWYQQDPGMELHLIHYSYGVNSTEKGDLSSESTVSRIRTEHFPLTLESARPSHTSQYLCASSSTYGTDYNSPLHFGNGTRLTVT.